Below, one T cell receptor (beta chain) is given with its context. Its specificity is unknown. The data originate from a study of T cell repertoires in cytomegalovirus infection. Via MiXCR, TCRdb re-called the reads, giving one row per CDR3 protein. The table has roughly 990,000 distinct CDR3 sequences, about 33% seen once. CDR3 size: 14 residues. Germline-derived CDR1 and CDR2 are MNHNS and SASEGT. The germline V and J ends were trimmed by 2 bases and 8 bases, with 12 bases remaining between them. This specimen was cultured CD8+ T cells from PBMCs, taken from culture after CMV antigen stimulation. The rearrangement joins TRBV6-1 to TRBJ1-4; no clear D gene. The source of this sequence is a human donor in good health (CMV status not recorded). Some clones in this sample may be carry-over from other donors' samples. This CDR3 is CASSESGYGEKLFF. The DNA of the CDR3 is TGTGCCAGCAGTGAATCGGGGTACGGGGAAAAACTGTTTTTT.